The 27 T cell receptor beta chains reported below all come from one sample, sequenced in a study of blood T cell repertoires in COVID-19. Some clones are missing from TCRdb's copy, which holds only in-frame ones; the method was immunoSEQ multiplex PCR. The sample yields around 320,000 clones, around 87% seen once. Input material: PBMCs or T cells enriched from blood (not recorded which). All receptors come from a young woman with acute COVID-19.

This chain joins TRBV7-8 and TRBJ2-7; TRBD1 matches 7 bases. The CDR3 has 16 residues. The V gene end was trimmed by 3 bases and the J gene end by 2 bases; junction bases not matched to a gene: 10. CDR1 is SGHVS, CDR2 FQNEAQ, per germline. The CDR3 protein is CASSFVLRTGPYEQYF. CDR3 nucleotide sequence: TGTGCCAGCAGCTTTGTCCTGCGGACAGGTCCCTACGAGCAGTACTTC.

The rearrangement joins TRBV15 to TRBJ1-2; a weak D match, TRBD1 (6 bases). The CDR3 sequence is 14 residues long. V lost 5 bases and J lost 7, with 17 bases in between. Germline V gene sequence: CDR1 LNHNV, CDR2 YYDKDF (reference sequence). The CDR3 DNA reads as TGTGCCACCAGCTCTGTACGGGGGGCGGGTGGCTACACCTTC. Its protein product is CATSSVRGAGGYTF.

This clone occurred once. J is TRBJ1-5 and V is TRBV28, with no clear D. Per germline, CDR1 MDHEN and CDR2 SYDVKM. V dropped 3 bases and J dropped 6 bases, with 12 bases sitting between them. The CDR3 length is 14 residues. The CDR3 region has the DNA TGTGCCAGCAGTTTTTCTATCCGCACTCAGCCCCAGCATTTT. This gives the protein CASSFSIRTQPQHF.

CDR3 residues: CARSSDRGTNEKLFF. The CDR3 DNA reads TGTGCCAGAAGCTCGGACAGGGGAACTAATGAAAAACTGTTTTTT. This chain uses TRBV5-3 with TRBJ1-4; 9 nucleotides align to TRBD1. TRBV5-3 is an ORF, and what it does is uncertain. CDR3 length: 15 amino acids. J gave up 1 base and V 3 bases, and 1 base lay outside the gene matches.

The J gene is TRBJ2-1, the V gene TRBV4-1, with 7 bases aligning to TRBD2. V was clipped by 0 bases and J by 7 bases; unmatched bases: 9. Looked up from germline, CDR1 is MGHRA and CDR2 is YSYEKL. This CDR3 is 16 amino acids long. The CDR3 spells CASSQDQSGVRNEQFF. The CDR3 region has the DNA TGCGCCAGCAGCCAAGATCAGAGCGGGGTCAGGAATGAGCAGTTCTTC.

The V and J genes are TRBV19 and TRBJ2-1, with 7 bases identical to TRBD2. V shed 8 bases and J 4 bases; nucleotides not matched to a gene: 8. This CDR3 has 14 residues. Germline CDR1 reads LNHDA; CDR2 reads SQIVND (reference sequence). CDR3 in amino acids: CASLSGTTYNEQFF. The CDR3 nucleotides are TGTGCCAGTCTCTCGGGGACTACTTACAATGAGCAGTTCTTC.

The V gene is TRBV28, the J gene TRBJ2-3; 12 nucleotides agree with TRBD2. The V gene end was trimmed by 10 bases and the J gene end by 4 bases; junction bases not matched to a gene: 6. Germline CDR1 reads MDHEN; CDR2 reads SYDVKM. The CDR3 has 14 residues. The CDR3 region has the DNA TGTGCCACCCAACTAGCGGGAGGATCAGATACGCAGTATTTT. This translates into CATQLAGGSDTQYF. Based on the CDR3 plus reference TRBV28 and TRBJ2-3, the full variable domain is DVKVTQSSRYLVKRTGEKVFLECVQDMDHENMFWYRQDPGLGLRLIYFSYDVKMKEKGDIPEGYSVSREKKERFSLILESASTNQTSMYLCATQLAGGSDTQYFGPGTRLTVL.

The genes are TRBV27 and TRBJ2-3; 10 nucleotides align to TRBD1. There are 14 residues in the CDR3. Unmatched junction bases numbered 5, after V lost 5 bases and J lost 6 bases. Germline-derived CDR1 and CDR2 are MNHEY and SMNVEV (reference sequence). Here the CDR3 DNA reads TGTGCCAGCAGTAGACAGGGGGCGAGGGATACGCAGTATTTT. This encodes CASSRQGARDTQYF.

This sequence joins TRBV29-1 and TRBJ2-5, with D unresolved. Germline V lookup: CDR1 SQVTM, CDR2 ANQGSEA. V lost 2 bases and J 5 bases, leaving 6 bases between the germline ends. This CDR3 contains 11 residues. CDR3 bases: TGCAGCGTTGAACCCGGGGAGACCCAGTACTTC. Translation gives CSVEPGETQYF.

The chain carries TRBV7-9 and TRBJ1-2; 11 bases match TRBD1. The junction had 6 bases not matched to a gene; V was cut back by 1 base and J by 8 bases. The CDR3 contains 15 residues. Germline V gene data show CDR1 as SEHNR and CDR2 as FQNEAQ (reference sequence). CDR3 region: CASSLVDRGLGGYTF. In nucleotides, the CDR3 is TGTGCCAGCAGCTTAGTGGACAGGGGGCTGGGAGGCTACACCTTC.

This sequence joins TRBV18 and TRBJ2-7; 8 nucleotides align to TRBD1. V lost 1 base and J lost 3; bases outside the gene matches: 8. This CDR3 comprises 16 residues. Germline V gives CDR1 KGHSH, CDR2 LQKENI. The CDR3: CASSPLLLGQDYEQYF. CDR3 in DNA: TGTGCCAGCTCACCACTTCTACTGGGACAGGACTACGAGCAGTACTTC.

The chain recombines TRBV3-1 (or the pseudogene TRBV3-2) with TRBJ2-7, with a tentative D call TRBD2 (6 bases). Germline values: CDR1 LGHDT, CDR2 YNNKEL (reference sequence). This CDR3 is 16 amino acids long. Between the trimmed V and J ends, which lost 6 bases and 0 bases, there was a span of 18 bases. The CDR3 DNA reads as TGTGCCAGCAGGAGATGGACTGGAGGGGACTCCTACGAGCAGTACTTC. Residues: CASRRWTGGDSYEQYF.

This chain uses TRBV10-3 with TRBJ1-2, with 7 bases that match TRBD1. The CDR3 loop spans 15 amino acids. CDR1 and CDR2 from the germline V gene are ENHRY and SYGVKD. J was trimmed by 6 bases and V by 7 bases; bases with no gene match: 14. The CDR3 DNA is TGTGCCATCACTCGGGGGGGACAGATACCTCATGGCTACACCTTC. Amino acid sequence: CAITRGGQIPHGYTF.

This chain connects TRBV5-4 to TRBJ2-7; 7 bases are a match to TRBD1. Germline V gives CDR1 SGHNT, CDR2 YYREEE (reference sequence). Trimming took 1 base from V and 2 from J; bases not matched to a gene: 3. The CDR3 spans 14 residues. The CDR3 reads CASSLQGTAYEQYF. DNA for the CDR3: TGTGCCAGCAGCTTGCAAGGGACAGCCTACGAGCAGTACTTC.

The count of this clone is one. The V and J genes are TRBV11-2 and TRBJ2-7; TRBD2 agrees at 9 bases. V gave up 5 bases and J gave up 5 bases; unmatched junction bases: 10. This CDR3 contains 15 residues. The germline CDR1 and CDR2 sequences are SGHAT and FQNNGV. The CDR3 sequence is CASSPIAGESNEQYF. The CDR3 bases are TGTGCCAGCAGCCCTATAGCGGGAGAGTCAAACGAGCAGTACTTC.

The chain is built from TRBV28 and TRBJ2-5; 15 bases fit TRBD2. Germline CDR1 and CDR2: MDHEN and SYDVKM. This CDR3 contains 17 residues. Trimming at V came to 4 bases and at J to 4 bases, leaving 7 bases not matched to a gene. In nucleotides, the CDR3 is TGTGCCAGCAGTTCAGGACTAGCGGGAGGGCCTAGAGAGACCCAGTACTTC. Its translation: CASSSGLAGGPRETQYF.

The rearrangement joins TRBV11-2 to TRBJ2-4; TRBD2 might be the D (5 bases). Germline assignment: CDR1 SGHAT and CDR2 FQNNGV. V lost 5 bases, J lost 1 base, and 15 bases lay in between. This CDR3 is 16 amino acids long. This CDR3 reads CASSPRGTGAKNIQYF. In DNA, the CDR3 is TGTGCCAGCAGCCCTCGGGGAACGGGGGCCAAAAACATTCAGTACTTC.

The chain recombines TRBV20-1 with TRBJ1-5; tentatively, D is TRBD1 (5 bases). The CDR3 consists of 13 residues. Germline CDR1 and CDR2: DFQATT and SNEGSKA (reference sequence). Deletions cut 4 bases from V and 5 bases from J, with 12 bases between. CDR3 bases: TGCAGTGCTATTGAAGGGGTCTATCAGCCCCAGCATTTT. Its protein is CSAIEGVYQPQHF.

CDR3 in DNA: TGTGCCAGCAGTCGGGACAGGACAACAGATACGCAGTATTTT. Translated, it gives CASSRDRTTDTQYF. The chain employs TRBV27 and TRBJ2-3, with 8 bases matching TRBD1. CDR3 size: 14 residues. J was trimmed by 3 bases and V by 5 bases; bases with no gene match: 4. The germline V gene has CDR1 MNHEY and CDR2 SMNVEV (reference sequence).

This clone was seen just once. This chain joins TRBV9 and TRBJ2-1, with D hard to call. Germline CDR1 SGDLS, CDR2 YYNGEE. Trimming stripped 2 bases from V and 7 bases from J, with 13 bases between. This CDR3 is 14 amino acids long. DNA of the CDR3: TGTGCCAGCAGCGTCACGTTGGAGACGAATGAGCAGTTCTTC. As protein: CASSVTLETNEQFF.

The V and J genes are TRBV30 and TRBJ2-3, with TRBD2 identical over 12 bases. CDR1 and CDR2 (germline): GTSNPN, SVGIG (reference sequence). The CDR3 consists of 15 residues. J was trimmed by 2 bases and V by 5 bases; bases with no gene match: 5. In nucleotides, the CDR3 is TGTGCCTGGCTCGGACTAGCGGGGTTCACAGATACGCAGTATTTT. Its translation is CAWLGLAGFTDTQYF.

V and J are TRBV28 and TRBJ2-2; maybe TRBD2 (5 bases). Trimming cost V 6 bases and J 2 bases, with 13 bases left between them. This CDR3 has 15 residues. CDR1 and CDR2 from the germline V gene are MDHEN and SYDVKM. CDR3 protein: CASSRGLFNTGELFF. CDR3 bases: TGTGCCAGCAGCCGCGGGCTCTTCAACACCGGGGAGCTGTTTTTT.

V gene TRBV15 combines with J gene TRBJ2-7; a weak D match, TRBD2 (6 bases). Germline V CDR1 and CDR2: LNHNV, YYDKDF (reference sequence). Deletions cut 0 bases from V and 3 bases from J, with 18 bases between. This CDR3 region has 17 residues. CDR3: CATSRDNQGGGGYEQYF. CDR3 nucleotide sequence: TGTGCCACCAGCAGAGATAACCAGGGAGGTGGGGGCTACGAGCAGTACTTC.

The chain joins TRBV2 to TRBJ2-7; TRBD1 agrees at 8 bases. V was pared by 11 bases and J by 6 bases, with 12 bases of the junction left unmatched. Germline CDR1 reads SNHLY; CDR2 reads FYNNEI. This CDR3 has 13 residues. CDR3 in amino acids: CAGQGLPGLEQYF. CDR3 bases: TGTGCCGGACAGGGACTCCCCGGGCTCGAGCAGTACTTC.

The V gene is TRBV7-9, the J gene TRBJ2-2, with D maybe TRBD2 (6 bases). V was clipped by 6 bases and J by 7 bases, with 9 bases between them. The CDR3 has 12 residues. Germline-derived CDR1 and CDR2 are SEHNR and FQNEAQ (reference sequence). DNA of the CDR3: TGTGCCAGCAGGCTGCGGGGCGGGGAGCTGTTTTTT. Amino acids: CASRLRGGELFF.

This clone has only a few counts. The V call is TRBV5-1, the J call TRBJ1-1, with 7 bases lining up with TRBD1. The CDR3 is 16 amino acids. Germline CDR1 reads SGHRS; CDR2 reads YFSETQ. Trimming at V came to 0 bases and at J to 0 bases, leaving 5 bases not matched to a gene. This CDR3 reads CASSLVPTGVNTEAFF. CDR3 DNA sequence: TGCGCCAGCAGCTTGGTTCCCACAGGGGTGAACACTGAAGCTTTCTTT.

The chain combines TRBV11-2 with TRBJ2-7; 11 bases map to TRBD2. Per germline, CDR1 SGHAT and CDR2 FQNNGV. This CDR3 is 16 amino acids long. Unmatched junction bases numbered 10, after V lost 5 bases and J lost 4 bases. The CDR3 sequence: CASSAIAGGPGYEQYF. The CDR3 DNA sequence: TGTGCCAGCAGCGCCATAGCGGGAGGGCCGGGATACGAGCAGTACTTC.